A single sample is the source of the 9 T cell receptor beta chains below, sequenced in a study of shared clonotypes between healthy human individuals. Using immunoSEQ multiplex PCR, the repertoire was profiled, and TCRdb retains in-frame clones only, with some absent. The table has around 600,000 clones, about 97% seen once. Sequenced sample: naive CD4+ T cells sorted from blood. Subset given: CD45RA+ positively selected. These receptors came from a young woman in good health.

V usage is TRBV10-1 and J usage is TRBJ2-5; 7 positions match TRBD1. Germline trimming cut 10 bases from V and 3 bases from J; bases unmatched to any gene: 11. The CDR3 runs 14 residues. Per germline, CDR1 WNHNN and CDR2 SYGVQD (reference sequence). This chain's CDR3 is CATSRDRREETQYF. The CDR3 DNA reads TGCGCCACCAGCCGGGACAGAAGAGAAGAGACCCAGTACTTC.

The chain links TRBV12-1 to TRBJ2-3; the D call TRBD2 from the table was never checked on the DNA. TRBV12-1 is labeled a pseudogene. The CDR3 is 15 amino acids. Written as DNA, the CDR3 is TGTGCCAGCAGCTTTGCGCAAGGGAGGACAGATACGCAGTATTTT. It is translated as CASSFAQGRTDTQYF.

J is TRBJ2-1 and V is TRBV15, with D unresolved. Germline V gives CDR1 LNHNV, CDR2 YYDKDF (reference sequence). V was pared by 1 base and J by 4 bases, with 14 bases between. The CDR3 spans 16 residues. The CDR3 nucleotides are TGTGCCACCAGCAGAGTCCCAGGAACGAGATACAATGAGCAGTTCTTC. This translates into CATSRVPGTRYNEQFF. Complete variable domain (other parts from reference TRBV15 and TRBJ2-1): DAMVIQNPRYQVTQFGKPVTLSCSQTLNHNVMYWYQQKSSQAPKLLFHYYDKDFNNEADTPDNFQSRRPNTSFCFLDIRSPGLGDTAMYLCATSRVPGTRYNEQFFGPGTRLTVL.

This CDR3 is CASSLLDRSYEQYF. For the CDR3, the DNA is TGCGCCAGCAGCTTGCTGGACAGGAGTTACGAGCAGTACTTC. This chain links TRBV5-1 with TRBJ2-7; 7 nucleotides align to TRBD1. CDR1 is SGHRS and CDR2 is YFSETQ in the germline V gene. There are 14 residues in the CDR3. Unmatched junction bases numbered 5, after V lost 1 base and J lost 4 bases.

In DNA, the CDR3 is TGCAGCGCATCGGGACAGGGCCACGATACGCAGTATTTT. This encodes CSASGQGHDTQYF. V gene TRBV29-1 combines with J gene TRBJ2-3; 9 bases are shared with TRBD1. Germline CDR1 SQVTM, CDR2 ANQGSEA. Trimming took 7 bases from V and 6 from J; bases not matched to a gene: 8. The CDR3 is 13 amino acids.

The rearrangement links TRBV7-9 to TRBJ1-5, with TRBD1 as a possible D gene (5 bases). V was trimmed by 4 bases and J by 0 bases, leaving 10 bases between them. The CDR3 runs to 15 residues. Germline V lookup: CDR1 SEHNR, CDR2 FQNEAQ (reference sequence). Here the CDR3 reads CASSSGGYSNQPQHF. For the CDR3, the DNA is TGTGCCAGCAGCTCGGGGGGGTATAGCAATCAGCCCCAGCATTTT.

The chain recombines TRBV5-1 with TRBJ2-5, with 10 positions matching TRBD2. The length of the CDR3 is 15 residues. Germline V gene sequence: CDR1 SGHRS, CDR2 YFSETQ. Germline trimming cut 4 bases from V and 5 bases from J; bases unmatched to any gene: 8. Written as DNA, the CDR3 is TGCGCCAGCAGCACCACCCTAGCGGGAGAGGAGACCCAGTACTTC. It codes for CASSTTLAGEETQYF.

The chain has TRBV19 and TRBJ1-4; D not resolved. CDR1 and CDR2 (germline): LNHDA, SQIVND (reference sequence). Between the trimmed V and J ends, which lost 3 bases and 8 bases, there was a span of 13 bases. The CDR3 length is 14 residues. The DNA for the CDR3 is TGTGCCAGTAGTATGCCGGGGTTGGCGGAAAAACTGTTTTTT. Amino acid sequence: CASSMPGLAEKLFF.

The V call is TRBV28, the J call TRBJ1-2, with TRBD1 identical over 8 bases. Trimming cost V 7 bases and J 6 bases; bases outside gene matches: 13. The CDR3 is 15 amino acids. From germline, CDR1 is MDHEN and CDR2 SYDVKM. The CDR3 nucleotides are TGTGCCAGCACCCAAACCAGGGGGCGCTTGGATGGCTACACCTTC. Residues: CASTQTRGRLDGYTF.